The 28 T cell receptor beta chains below all came from one sample that was sequenced in a study of CXCR3-negative and CXCR3-positive naive CD8 T cells. Researchers prepared the TRB cDNA libraries using 5' RACE with UMI labels. Using the 5' RACE reads, TCRdb records one entry per CDR3 protein without DNA. The repertoire table contains 40,000 to 50,000 distinct CDR3 sequences. Sequenced material: naive CXCR3- CD8+ T cells from blood. Noted subset: CD45RO-CCR7+CD27+CD95- naive CD8+ T cells lacking CXCR3 (TNR3-). These receptors were collected from a human donor in good health. Some clones in this sample may be carry-over from other donors' samples.

The CDR3: CASSQEVLGLAGVNEQFF. The chain joins TRBV3-1 to TRBJ2-1; TCRdb picks TRBD2, but there is no DNA to check that call. This CDR3 has 18 amino acids. The germline gives CDR1 LGHDT, CDR2 YNNKEL (reference sequence).

The chain uses TRBV3-1 and TRBJ2-7; with no DNA, the TCRdb D assignment of TRBD2 cannot be verified. The CDR3 runs to 16 residues. CDR1 LGHDT and CDR2 YNNKEL come from the germline V gene (reference sequence). The CDR3 spells CASSQDLVAGDYEQYF.

The chain employs TRBV12-5 and TRBJ2-1; TCRdb gives TRBD2 as the D gene, but with no DNA this cannot be confirmed. CDR3 length: 17 residues. Germline V lookup: CDR1 LGHNT, CDR2 FRNRAP. The CDR3 here is CASGLALAGGPWNEQFF. Looking up the rest from reference TRBV12-5 and TRBJ2-1 gives the full variable domain: DARVTQTPRHKVTEMGQEVTMRCQPILGHNTVFWYRQTMMQGLELLAYFRNRAPLDDSGMPKDRFSAEMPDATLATLKIQPSEPRDSAVYFCASGLALAGGPWNEQFFGPGTRLTVL.

The CDR3 loop reads CASSLVSSGRALGTDTQYF. V gene TRBV11-2 combines with J gene TRBJ2-3; the TCRdb D gene call, TRBD2, has no DNA to confirm it. The CDR3 is 19 amino acids. Germline V gene data show CDR1 as SGHAT and CDR2 as FQNNGV. The complete variable domain, with remaining parts taken from reference TRBV11-2 and TRBJ2-3, reads EAGVAQSPRYKIIEKRQSVAFWCNPISGHATLYWYQQILGQGPKLLIQFQNNGVVDDSQLPKDRFSAERLKGVDSTLKIQPAKLEDSAVYLCASSLVSSGRALGTDTQYFGPGTRLTVL.

This CDR3 is CASSPPPNSGANVLTF. The V gene is TRBV7-2, the J gene TRBJ2-6; absent DNA, TCRdb's TRBD1 call cannot be checked. Per the germline V gene, CDR1 is SGHTA and CDR2 is FQGNSA. The CDR3 is 16 amino acids.

The CDR3 protein is CASSWSIATGQFF. This chain joins TRBV27 and TRBJ2-1; TCRdb reports TRBD1, a call that lacks DNA to check it against. This CDR3 region has 13 residues. Germline CDR1 MNHEY, CDR2 SMNVEV (reference sequence).

The chain recombines TRBV12-3 or TRBV12-4 with TRBJ2-7; TCRdb's assignment of TRBD1 cannot be checked, as there is no DNA. The CDR3 runs 14 residues. CDR3 loop: CASTWGTGPYEQYF.

The rearrangement uses TRBV5-1 and TRBJ2-1; the TCRdb D gene call, TRBD2, has no DNA to confirm it. CDR1 SGHRS and CDR2 YFSETQ come from the germline V gene. CDR3 length: 15 amino acids. The CDR3 reads CASSLGEFDTNEQFF.

This chain joins TRBV4-1 and TRBJ2-5; the D call of TRBD2 rests on TCRdb alone, since no DNA is present to check it. Germline V gene sequence: CDR1 MGHRA, CDR2 YSYEKL. There are 16 residues in the CDR3. The chain's CDR3 is CASSQEVAGGQETQYF.

The chain combines TRBV18 with TRBJ1-1; TCRdb lists TRBD1, though no DNA is available to test this call. The CDR3 runs to 15 residues. Looked up from germline, CDR1 is KGHSH and CDR2 is LQKENI. The CDR3 reads CASSFGTVSNTEAFF.

The chain is built from TRBV6-5 and TRBJ1-2. Germline V gene sequence: CDR1 MNHEY, CDR2 SVGAGI. The CDR3 is 17 amino acids. Here the CDR3 reads CASSYSRTEGMLYGYTF.

The V and J genes are TRBV11-2 and TRBJ2-3; there is no DNA to check the TCRdb D call of TRBD2. Germline V gives CDR1 SGHAT, CDR2 FQNNGV. This CDR3 has 14 residues. The CDR3 reads CASSSLGPTDTQYF. The full variable domain, in which reference TRBV11-2 and TRBJ2-3 provide the parts outside the CDR3, is EAGVAQSPRYKIIEKRQSVAFWCNPISGHATLYWYQQILGQGPKLLIQFQNNGVVDDSQLPKDRFSAERLKGVDSTLKIQPAKLEDSAVYLCASSSLGPTDTQYFGPGTRLTVL.

V gene TRBV19 combines with J gene TRBJ2-1; TCRdb returns TRBD2, unconfirmable since there is no DNA. The germline gives CDR1 LNHDA, CDR2 SQIVND (reference sequence). The CDR3 totals 14 residues. CDR3 loop: CAAKPRGTYNEQFF.

The gene calls are TRBV4-3 and TRBJ1-2. CDR1 and CDR2 (germline): LGHNA, YSLEER. This CDR3 comprises 15 residues. The CDR3 reads CASSQDLGLSYGYTF.

The gene calls are TRBV7-3 and TRBJ2-1; TCRdb calls TRBD2, which cannot be checked without DNA. The germline V gene has CDR1 SGHTA and CDR2 FQGTGA. CDR3 length equals 15 residues. The CDR3: CASSPSGGLYNEQFF. Full variable domain (outside the CDR3, taken from reference TRBV7-3 and TRBJ2-1): GAGVSQTPSNKVTEKGKYVELRCDPISGHTALYWYRQSLGQGPEFLIYFQGTGAADDSGLPNDRFFAVRPEGSVSTLKIQRTERGDSAVYLCASSPSGGLYNEQFFGPGTRLTVL.

The V and J genes are TRBV29-1 and TRBJ2-7. The length of the CDR3 is 12 residues. Per the germline V gene, CDR1 is SQVTM and CDR2 is ANQGSEA. The CDR3 here is CSVASGSYEQYF.

This chain uses TRBV3-1 with TRBJ2-1; the TRBD2 assignment by TCRdb is unverifiable without DNA. This CDR3 spans 15 amino acids. Germline CDR1 reads LGHDT; CDR2 reads YNNKEL (reference sequence). CDR3 amino acids: CASSHPSGGLNEQFF.

This chain uses TRBV7-8 with TRBJ2-7; the D call from TCRdb, TRBD2, cannot be confirmed without DNA. The V gene's germline CDR1 is SGHVS and CDR2 FQNEAQ. The length of the CDR3 is 16 residues. CDR3 sequence reads: CASSSEDRLEEYEQYF.

The chain joins TRBV6-5 to TRBJ2-5; with no DNA, the TCRdb D assignment of TRBD2 cannot be verified. The CDR3 runs to 12 residues. Germline lookup yields CDR1 MNHEY and CDR2 SVGAGI. CDR3: CASRTTEETQYF.

V usage is TRBV6-6 and J usage is TRBJ1-1. CDR3 length equals 12 residues. CDR1 is MNHNY and CDR2 is SVGAGI in the germline V gene (reference sequence). CDR3 sequence reads: CASREGNTEAFF.

This chain links TRBV29-1 with TRBJ2-1; as DNA is missing, the TRBD1 call by TCRdb cannot be tested. There are 15 residues in the CDR3. CDR1 and CDR2 (germline): SQVTM, ANQGSEA. The CDR3: CSVIKPGQLYNEQFF.

The rearrangement uses TRBV25-1 and TRBJ2-7; TCRdb outputs TRBD2, but without DNA this stays unchecked. The length of the CDR3 is 14 residues. The germline V gene encodes CDR1 MGHDK and CDR2 SYGVNS. This CDR3 reads CASREGISPYEQYF.

V usage is TRBV20-1 and J usage is TRBJ1-1; there is no DNA to check the TCRdb D call of TRBD1. Per the germline V gene, CDR1 is DFQATT and CDR2 is SNEGSKA (reference sequence). CDR3 size: 13 residues. CDR3 loop: CSASPGGITEAFF.

This rearrangement joins TRBV4-1 to TRBJ2-1; as DNA is missing, the TRBD2 call by TCRdb cannot be tested. CDR1 and CDR2 (germline): MGHRA, YSYEKL. The CDR3 totals 13 residues. The CDR3 sequence: CASSPVGYNEQFF.

J is TRBJ1-5 and V is TRBV11-3; TCRdb gives TRBD1 as the D gene, but with no DNA this cannot be confirmed. The CDR3 is 16 amino acids. Germline V gene sequence: CDR1 SGHNT, CDR2 YENEEA. CDR3 in amino acids: CASSLGGGRSNQPQHF.

The chain uses TRBV14 and TRBJ2-4; absent DNA, TCRdb's TRBD2 call cannot be checked. This CDR3 has 16 amino acids. Germline V lookup: CDR1 SGHDN, CDR2 FVKESK. CDR3 sequence reads: CASSQAQGLAKTIQYF.

The chain combines TRBV14 with TRBJ2-3; TCRdb gives TRBD2 as the D gene, but with no DNA this cannot be confirmed. From germline, CDR1 is SGHDN and CDR2 FVKESK. CDR3 length equals 13 residues. This CDR3 is CASSASLADTQYF.

V gene TRBV27 combines with J gene TRBJ2-5; TCRdb's assignment of TRBD1 cannot be checked, as there is no DNA. Germline V gene lookup returns CDR1 MNHEY and CDR2 SMNVEV (reference sequence). This CDR3 has 15 residues. The chain's CDR3 is CASSHGQGNQETQYF.